This is a list of T cell receptor beta chains from one sample in a study of blood T cell repertoires in COVID-19. TCRdb's table, derived via immunoSEQ multiplex PCR, lists solely in-frame clones and lacks some. The table includes over 350,000 clones, 80% to 95% detected once. Sequencing was performed on PBMCs or T cells enriched from blood (not recorded which). The receptor set was obtained from a woman between 35 and 50 years old who had been exposed to COVID-19. CDR3s include the opening cysteine and the closing phenylalanine or tryptophan. The D gene is left open where the match is weak. Clone size is not always given. Where it is, it says once, few, many or a class for expanded clones.

D gene	V gene	J gene	clone size	CDR3 DNA	CDR3 protein
TRBD2	TRBV5-1	TRBJ2-7	-	TGCGCCAGCAGCTTTTCGGCGGGGGTTAATTACGAGCAGTACTTC	CASSFSAGVNYEQYF
TRBD1	TRBV27	TRBJ2-2	-	TGTGCCAGCAGAGGACAGGGGGCGACCACCGGGGAGCTGTTTTTT	CASRGQGATTGELFF
TRBD1	TRBV12-3/TRBV12-4	TRBJ1-2	-	TGTGCCAGCAGTCGTACAGGGGGCAGTGGCTACACCTTC	CASSRTGGSGYTF
TRBD1	TRBV27	TRBJ2-7	-	TGTGCCAGCAGTTTTAAGGGACAGAACTACGAGCAGTACTTC	CASSFKGQNYEQYF
TRBD1	TRBV28	TRBJ1-5	-	TGTGCCAGCAGTACCGGGACAGGGGTTCGTCAGCCCCAGCATTTT	CASSTGTGVRQPQHF
TRBD2	TRBV3-1/TRBV3-2	TRBJ2-1	once	TGTGCCAGCTTCAGCGGGGGAGGGGGTGAGCAGTTCTTC	CASFSGGGGEQFF
TRBD1	TRBV3-1/TRBV3-2	TRBJ1-2	-	TGTGCCAGCAGCACAGGGGCGAAGTCCTATGGCTACACCTTC	CASSTGAKSYGYTF
-	TRBV19	TRBJ1-1	-	TGTGCCAGTAGTATGGGTTGGAGGGCTGAAGCTTTCTTT	CASSMGWRAEAFF
TRBD2	TRBV2	TRBJ2-1	few	TGTGCCAGCAGACTAGCGGGGTTAAGTTACAATGAGCAGTTCTTC	CASRLAGLSYNEQFF
-	TRBV25-1	TRBJ1-2	-	TGTGCCAGCAGTGCAAATAGGGGTAGGGGCTACACCTTC	CASSANRGRGYTF
TRBD1	TRBV10-2	TRBJ1-2	-	TGCGCCAGCAGTGATACCGGGACAGCGAGTGAGGGCTACACCTTC	CASSDTGTASEGYTF
TRBD1	TRBV7-7	TRBJ2-1	-	TGTGCTAGCAGCTTATCCGGGACAGGGAATGAGCAGTTCTTC	CASSLSGTGNEQFF
TRBD1	TRBV10-2	TRBJ1-1	-	TGCGCCAGCAGCGCACAGGGGGCTGAAGCTTTCTTT	CASSAQGAEAFF
TRBD1	TRBV5-1	TRBJ2-3	-	TGCGCCAGCAGCTTGTGGGACAGGGGCACAGATACGCAGTATTTT	CASSLWDRGTDTQYF
TRBD1	TRBV3-1/TRBV3-2	TRBJ1-6	-	TGTGCCAGCAGCCATGGGACAGGGGATCTCCACTTT	CASSHGTGDLHF
-	TRBV5-1	TRBJ1-1	-	TGCGCCAGCAGCTTGGGAACATCCATGAACACTGAAGCTTTCTTT	CASSLGTSMNTEAFF
TRBD1	TRBV6-5	TRBJ2-1	-	TGTGCCAGCAGTCTTGGTCAGGGGGCGGGTGAGCAGTTCTTC	CASSLGQGAGEQFF
TRBD2	TRBV15	TRBJ2-5	-	TGTGCCACCAGCAGTAAAGGTCTAGCGGGATTCGAAGAGACCCAGTACTTC	CATSSKGLAGFEETQYF
-	TRBV19	TRBJ1-1	-	TGTGCCAGTAGTATTGGCAATGAAGCTTTCTTT	CASSIGNEAFF
-	TRBV5-1	TRBJ2-2	-	TGCGCCAGCAGCCCCCAGGGAACGAACACCGGGGAGCTGTTTTTT	CASSPQGTNTGELFF
-	TRBV15	TRBJ2-1	-	TGTGCCACCAGCACAGGTTACAATGAGCAGTTCTTC	CATSTGYNEQFF
-	TRBV18	TRBJ1-1	few	TGTGCCAGCTCACCAGGGCCTATGAACACTGAAGCTTTCTTT	CASSPGPMNTEAFF
TRBD2	TRBV11-3	TRBJ2-7	-	TGTGCCAGCAGCGCCTTAAGCCCGGGGGGGCCCTTCTCCTACGAGCAGTACTTC	CASSALSPGGPFSYEQYF
-	TRBV6-5	TRBJ2-1	-	TGTGCCAGCAGTTACACGACAGTCTACAATGAGCAGTTCTTC	CASSYTTVYNEQFF
-	TRBV11-1	TRBJ1-4	-	TGTGCCAGCAGCCCCGACAGTGCAACTAATGAAAAACTGTTTTTT	CASSPDSATNEKLFF
-	TRBV6-1	TRBJ1-4	few	TGTGCCAGCAGTGAAATCGGGGGAGCTAATGAAAAACTGTTTTTT	CASSEIGGANEKLFF
TRBD1	TRBV28	TRBJ2-7	-	TGTGCCAGCAGCCGAAGAGGGGGCGGAAGCTCCTACGAGCAGTACTTC	CASSRRGGGSSYEQYF
TRBD1	TRBV5-6	TRBJ1-1	-	TGTGCCAGCAGCTTGGCAGGGTGGACAGGAGAAGCTTTCTTT	CASSLAGWTGEAFF
TRBD2	TRBV24-1	TRBJ2-1	-	TGTGCCACCAGTGACCCGGCCGGGACTAGCGGGAGTTCCTACAATGAGCAGTTCTTC	CATSDPAGTSGSSYNEQFF
TRBD1	TRBV29-1	TRBJ2-7	-	TGCAGCGTTGTTGGACAGGGGGCGCTTGAGCAGTACTTC	CSVVGQGALEQYF
-	TRBV14	TRBJ1-5	-	TGTGCCAGCAGCTTCTCAGGGGATCAGCCCCAGCATTTT	CASSFSGDQPQHF
-	TRBV7-2	TRBJ2-2	-	TGTGCCAGCAGCTTAACCAGGGGGAACACCGGGGAGCTGTTTTTT	CASSLTRGNTGELFF
-	TRBV5-4	TRBJ1-5	-	TGTGCCAGCAGCTTGGAGCCAAATCAGCCCCAGCATTTT	CASSLEPNQPQHF
-	TRBV2	TRBJ1-5	-	TGTGCCAGCACGCGGGGAGATCAGCCCCAGCATTTT	CASTRGDQPQHF
-	TRBV5-1	TRBJ2-3	-	TGCGCCAGCAGCTTGGGGGACTCCACAGATACGCAGTATTTT	CASSLGDSTDTQYF
-	TRBV5-4	TRBJ2-3	-	TGTGCCAGCAGCTTTAGTCCTACCGACACAGATACGCAGTATTTT	CASSFSPTDTDTQYF
-	TRBV5-5	TRBJ1-4	-	TGTGCCAGCAGCTTGTTAACAGGGAGCGATGAAAAACTGTTTTTT	CASSLLTGSDEKLFF
-	TRBV7-2	TRBJ2-1	-	TGTGCCAGCAACACCGAAATGTCGTCCTACAATGAGCAGTTCTTC	CASNTEMSSYNEQFF